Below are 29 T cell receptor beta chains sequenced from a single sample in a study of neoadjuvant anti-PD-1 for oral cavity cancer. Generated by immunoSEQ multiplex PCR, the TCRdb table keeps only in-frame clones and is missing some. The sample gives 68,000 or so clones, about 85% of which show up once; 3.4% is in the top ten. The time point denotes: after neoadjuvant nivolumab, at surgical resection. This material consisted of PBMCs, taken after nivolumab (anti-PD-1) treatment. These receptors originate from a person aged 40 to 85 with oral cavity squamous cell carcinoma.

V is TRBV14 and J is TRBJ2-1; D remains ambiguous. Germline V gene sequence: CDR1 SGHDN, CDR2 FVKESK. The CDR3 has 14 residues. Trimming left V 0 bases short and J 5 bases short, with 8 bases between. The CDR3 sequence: CASSQEFMNNEQFF. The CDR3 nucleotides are TGTGCCAGCAGCCAAGAGTTCATGAACAATGAGCAGTTCTTC.

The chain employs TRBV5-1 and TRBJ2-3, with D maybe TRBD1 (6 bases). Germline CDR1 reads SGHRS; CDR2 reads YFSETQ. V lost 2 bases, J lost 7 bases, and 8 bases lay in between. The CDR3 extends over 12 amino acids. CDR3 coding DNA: TGCGCCAGCAGCTTCCAGGGGCATACGCAGTATTTT. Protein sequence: CASSFQGHTQYF.

CDR3 bases: TGTGCGTCCGGAGCGGGAGATACGCAGTATTTT. Protein: CASGAGDTQYF. This sequence joins TRBV10-3 and TRBJ2-3, with D perhaps TRBD2 (6 bases). The CDR3 has 11 amino acids. Germline loops: CDR1 ENHRY, CDR2 SYGVKD.

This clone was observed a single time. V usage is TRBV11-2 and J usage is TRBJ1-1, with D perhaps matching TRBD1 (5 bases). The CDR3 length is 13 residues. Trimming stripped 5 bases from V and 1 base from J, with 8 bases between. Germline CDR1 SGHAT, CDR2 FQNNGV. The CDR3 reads CASSRGQNTEAFF. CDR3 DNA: TGTGCCAGCAGCCGCGGACAGAACACTGAAGCTTTCTTT.

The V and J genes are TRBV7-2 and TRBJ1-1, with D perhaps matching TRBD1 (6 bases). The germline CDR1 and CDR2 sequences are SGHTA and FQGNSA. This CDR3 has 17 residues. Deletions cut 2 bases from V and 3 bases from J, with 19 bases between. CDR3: CASSLRGAKGWDTEAFF. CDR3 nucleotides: TGTGCCAGCAGCTTAAGGGGGGCAAAGGGGTGGGACACTGAAGCTTTCTTT.

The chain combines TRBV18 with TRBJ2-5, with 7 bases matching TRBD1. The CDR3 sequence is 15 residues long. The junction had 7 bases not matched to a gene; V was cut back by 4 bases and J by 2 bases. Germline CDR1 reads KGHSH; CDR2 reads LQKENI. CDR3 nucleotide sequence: TGTGCCAGCTCACGAGAGACAGGGTTACAAGAGACCCAGTACTTC. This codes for CASSRETGLQETQYF.

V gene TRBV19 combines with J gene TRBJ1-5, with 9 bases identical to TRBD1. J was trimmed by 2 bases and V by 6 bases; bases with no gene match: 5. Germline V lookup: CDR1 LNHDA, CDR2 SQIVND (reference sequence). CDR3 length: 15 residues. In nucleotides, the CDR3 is TGTGCCAGTAGCCCAGACAGGGGGGGCAATCAGCCCCAGCATTTT. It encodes CASSPDRGGNQPQHF. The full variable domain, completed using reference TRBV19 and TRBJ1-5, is DGGITQSPKYLFRKEGQNVTLSCEQNLNHDAMYWYRQDPGQGLRLIYYSQIVNDFQKGDIAEGYSVSREKKESFPLTVTSAQKNPTAFYLCASSPDRGGNQPQHFGDGTRLSIL.

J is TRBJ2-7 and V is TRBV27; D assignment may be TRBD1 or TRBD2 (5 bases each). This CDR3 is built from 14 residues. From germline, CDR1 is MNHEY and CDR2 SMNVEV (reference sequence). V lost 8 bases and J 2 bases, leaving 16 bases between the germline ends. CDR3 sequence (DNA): TGTGCCAGCGGGTCCGGGACCTCAACCTACGAGCAGTACTTC. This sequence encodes CASGSGTSTYEQYF.

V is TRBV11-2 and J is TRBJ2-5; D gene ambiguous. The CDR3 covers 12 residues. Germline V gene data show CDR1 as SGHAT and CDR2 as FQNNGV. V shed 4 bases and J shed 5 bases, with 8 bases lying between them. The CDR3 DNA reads TGTGCCAGCAGCTCCTCTATGGAGACCCAGTACTTC. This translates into CASSSSMETQYF.

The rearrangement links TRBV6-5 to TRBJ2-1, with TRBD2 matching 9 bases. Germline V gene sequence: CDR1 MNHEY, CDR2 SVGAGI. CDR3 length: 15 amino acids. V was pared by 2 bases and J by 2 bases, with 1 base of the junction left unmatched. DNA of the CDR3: TGTGCCAGCAGTTACGGACTAGCGACCTACAATGAGCAGTTCTTC. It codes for CASSYGLATYNEQFF.

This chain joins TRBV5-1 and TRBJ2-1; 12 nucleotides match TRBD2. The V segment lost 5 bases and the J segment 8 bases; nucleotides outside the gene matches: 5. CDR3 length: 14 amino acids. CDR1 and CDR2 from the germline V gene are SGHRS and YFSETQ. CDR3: CASSETSGSYEQFF. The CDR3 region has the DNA TGCGCCAGCAGTGAGACTAGCGGGAGTTATGAGCAGTTCTTC.

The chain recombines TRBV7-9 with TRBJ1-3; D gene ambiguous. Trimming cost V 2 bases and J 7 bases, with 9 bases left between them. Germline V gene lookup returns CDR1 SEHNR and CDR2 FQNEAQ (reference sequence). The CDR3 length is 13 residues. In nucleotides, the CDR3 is TGTGCCAGCAGCTTATTCACGGATAACACCATATATTTT. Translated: CASSLFTDNTIYF.

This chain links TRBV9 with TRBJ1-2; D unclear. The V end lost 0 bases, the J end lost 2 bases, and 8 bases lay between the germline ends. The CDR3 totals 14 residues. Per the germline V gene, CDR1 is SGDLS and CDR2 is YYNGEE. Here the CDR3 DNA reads TGTGCCAGCAGCGTAGTCGCGGGGAACTATGGCTACACCTTC. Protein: CASSVVAGNYGYTF.

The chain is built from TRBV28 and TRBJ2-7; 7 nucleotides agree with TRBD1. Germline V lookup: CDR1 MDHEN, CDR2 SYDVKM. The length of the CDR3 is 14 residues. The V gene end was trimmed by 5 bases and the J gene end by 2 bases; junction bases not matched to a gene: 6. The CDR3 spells CASSPPGQTYEQYF. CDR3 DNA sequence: TGTGCCAGCAGTCCTCCGGGACAGACCTACGAGCAGTACTTC.

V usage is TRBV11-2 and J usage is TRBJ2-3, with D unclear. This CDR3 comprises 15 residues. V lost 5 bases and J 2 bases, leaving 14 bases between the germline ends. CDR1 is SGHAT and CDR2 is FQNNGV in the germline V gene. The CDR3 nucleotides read TGTGCCAGCAGCCGAAGTCGTGTATTCACAGATACGCAGTATTTT. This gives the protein CASSRSRVFTDTQYF.

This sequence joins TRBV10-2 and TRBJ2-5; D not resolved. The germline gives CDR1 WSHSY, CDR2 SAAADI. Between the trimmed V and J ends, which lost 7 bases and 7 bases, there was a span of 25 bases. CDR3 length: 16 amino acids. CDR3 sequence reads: CASMNPRWGNAGTQYF. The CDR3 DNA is TGCGCCAGCATGAACCCCAGGTGGGGTAACGCCGGGACCCAGTACTTC.

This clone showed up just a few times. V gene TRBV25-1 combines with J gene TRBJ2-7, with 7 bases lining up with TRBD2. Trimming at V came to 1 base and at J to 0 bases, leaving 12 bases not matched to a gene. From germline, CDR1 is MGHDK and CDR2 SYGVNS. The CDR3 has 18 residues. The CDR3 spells CASSESSQAGPTSYEQYF. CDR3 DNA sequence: TGTGCCAGCAGTGAATCAAGTCAAGCGGGGCCGACCTCCTACGAGCAGTACTTC.

The CDR3 nucleotides read TGCAGCGTTGCCTCAGGGACCTACGAGCAGTACTTC. It codes for CSVASGTYEQYF. The J gene is TRBJ2-7, the V gene TRBV29-1; tentative D call: TRBD1 (5 bases). Germline V gene sequence: CDR1 SQVTM, CDR2 ANQGSEA. The CDR3 runs 12 residues. Trimming left V 4 bases short and J 2 bases short, with 9 bases between.

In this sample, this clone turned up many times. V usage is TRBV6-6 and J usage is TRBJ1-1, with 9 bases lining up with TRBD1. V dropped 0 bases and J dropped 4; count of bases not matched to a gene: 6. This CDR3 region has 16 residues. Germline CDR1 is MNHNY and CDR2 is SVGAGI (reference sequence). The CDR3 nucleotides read TGTGCCAGCAGTTACTCAGTAACAGGGGGCGGCACTGAAGCTTTCTTT. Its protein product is CASSYSVTGGGTEAFF.

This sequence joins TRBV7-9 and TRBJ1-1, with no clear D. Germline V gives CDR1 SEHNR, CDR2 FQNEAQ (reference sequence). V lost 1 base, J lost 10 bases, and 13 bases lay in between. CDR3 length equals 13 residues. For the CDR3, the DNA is TGTGCCAGCAGCTTAGAGGCAGCGCGAGGAGCTTTCTTT. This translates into CASSLEAARGAFF.

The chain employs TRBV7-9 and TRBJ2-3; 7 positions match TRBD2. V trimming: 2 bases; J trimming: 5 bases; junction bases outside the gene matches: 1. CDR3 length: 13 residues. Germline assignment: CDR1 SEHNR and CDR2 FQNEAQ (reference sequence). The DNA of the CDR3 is TGTGCCAGCAGCTTATTAGCGGGAGATACGCAGTATTTT. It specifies CASSLLAGDTQYF.

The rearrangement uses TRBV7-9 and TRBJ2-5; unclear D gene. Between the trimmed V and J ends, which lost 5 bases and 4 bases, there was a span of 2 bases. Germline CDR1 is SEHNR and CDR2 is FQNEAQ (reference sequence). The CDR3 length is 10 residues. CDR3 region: CASSGETQYF. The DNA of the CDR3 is TGTGCCAGCAGCGGAGAGACCCAGTACTTC.

As DNA, the CDR3 is TGTGCCATCAGTGAGGATAGCGGGAGGTACCAAGAGACCCAGTACTTC. Protein sequence: CAISEDSGRYQETQYF. The J gene is TRBJ2-5, the V gene TRBV10-3; 10 bases map to TRBD2. The V and J ends lost 2 bases and 0 bases, in that order; junction bases with no gene match: 3. CDR3 length equals 16 residues. From germline, CDR1 is ENHRY and CDR2 SYGVKD.

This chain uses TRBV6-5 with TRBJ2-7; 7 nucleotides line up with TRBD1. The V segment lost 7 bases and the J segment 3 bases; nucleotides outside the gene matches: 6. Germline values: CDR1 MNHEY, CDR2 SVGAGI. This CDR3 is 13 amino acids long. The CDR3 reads CASKGAQSYEQYF. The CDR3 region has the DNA TGTGCCAGCAAGGGGGCTCAGAGCTACGAGCAGTACTTC.

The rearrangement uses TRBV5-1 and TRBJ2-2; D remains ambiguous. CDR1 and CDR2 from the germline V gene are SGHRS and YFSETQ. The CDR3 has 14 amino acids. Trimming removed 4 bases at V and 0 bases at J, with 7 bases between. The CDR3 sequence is CASSTPTNTGELFF. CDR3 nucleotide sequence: TGCGCCAGCAGCACCCCTACGAACACCGGGGAGCTGTTTTTT.

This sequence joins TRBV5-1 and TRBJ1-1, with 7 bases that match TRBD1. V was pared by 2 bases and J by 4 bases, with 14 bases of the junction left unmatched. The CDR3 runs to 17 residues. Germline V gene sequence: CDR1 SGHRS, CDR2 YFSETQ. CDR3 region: CASSLSVQGSWVTEAFF. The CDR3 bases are TGCGCCAGCAGCTTATCGGTACAGGGGAGTTGGGTCACTGAAGCTTTCTTT.

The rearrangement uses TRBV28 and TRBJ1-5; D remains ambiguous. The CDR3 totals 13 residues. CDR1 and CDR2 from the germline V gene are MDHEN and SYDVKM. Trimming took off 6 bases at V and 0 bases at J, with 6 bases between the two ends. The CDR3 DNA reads TGTGCCAGCAGCCCATATAGCAATCAGCCCCAGCATTTT. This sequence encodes CASSPYSNQPQHF.

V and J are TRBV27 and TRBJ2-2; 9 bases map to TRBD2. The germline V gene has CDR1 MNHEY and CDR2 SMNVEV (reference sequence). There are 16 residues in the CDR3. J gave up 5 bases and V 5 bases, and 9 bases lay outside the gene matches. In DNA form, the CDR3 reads TGTGCCAGCAGTCAAATAGCGGGAGACGGAACCGGGGAGCTGTTTTTT. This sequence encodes CASSQIAGDGTGELFF.

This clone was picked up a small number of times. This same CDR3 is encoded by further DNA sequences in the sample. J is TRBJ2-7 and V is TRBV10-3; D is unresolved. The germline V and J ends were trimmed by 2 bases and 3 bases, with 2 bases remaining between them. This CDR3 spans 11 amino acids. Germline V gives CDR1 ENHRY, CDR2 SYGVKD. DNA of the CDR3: TGTGCCATCAGTGAGAACTACGAGCAGTACTTC. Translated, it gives CAISENYEQYF.